The rows below give T cell receptor beta chains drawn from one sample of a study of control samples from healthy donors and cancer patients. Data came from immunoSEQ multiplex PCR; TCRdb stores just in-frame clones and leaves some out. The table includes around 90,000 clones, over 65% detected once. Sequencing was done on a sample of blood. The receptors originated from a woman between 40 and 50 years old in good health. Both conserved end residues are part of each CDR3. Fields, in order: J gene, clone size, D gene, CDR3 length, V gene, CDR3 protein, CDR3 DNA. D genes are given only for firm matches. Expanded clones get a size class; other rows say once, few or many, or leave the size out.

TRBJ1-5 . . 14 TRBV18 CASSLMGGNQPQHF TGTGCCAGCTCCTTGATGGGGGGCAATCAGCCCCAGCATTTT
TRBJ1-2 once TRBD1 15 TRBV16 CASSQSPGTGSGYTF TGTGCCAGCAGCCAATCCCCCGGGACAGGGTCTGGCTACACCTTC
TRBJ1-1 . TRBD1 15 TRBV6-5 CASRIRGQANTEAFF TGTGCCAGCAGAATCAGGGGACAGGCGAACACTGAAGCTTTCTTT
TRBJ1-1 . . 13 TRBV6-4 CASSSHMNTEAFF TGTGCCAGCAGCTCACATATGAACACTGAAGCTTTCTTT
TRBJ1-2 . . 14 TRBV6-2/TRBV6-3 CASSFSAVVYGYTF TGTGCCAGCAGTTTCTCAGCAGTGGTCTATGGCTACACCTTC
TRBJ1-2 . . 13 TRBV2 CASRETANYGYTF TGTGCCAGCAGAGAGACAGCTAACTATGGCTACACCTTC
TRBJ2-5 . . 14 TRBV7-9 CASSLLGIQETQYF TGTGCCAGCAGCCTTTTGGGGATACAAGAGACCCAGTACTTC
TRBJ1-6 . TRBD1 16 TRBV5-1 CASSAQQGAGGSPLHF TGCGCCAGCAGCGCTCAACAGGGGGCCGGTGGTTCACCCCTCCACTTT
TRBJ1-2 . TRBD1 15 TRBV4-1 CASSQAGQISGGYTF TGCGCCAGCAGCCAAGCGGGACAGATTTCGGGAGGCTACACCTTC
TRBJ2-3 once . 14 TRBV6-5 CASNREYSTDTQYF TGTGCCAGCAATAGGGAATATAGCACAGATACGCAGTATTTT
TRBJ2-1 . TRBD2 14 TRBV27 CASSLSTSVDEQFF TGTGCCAGCAGTTTATCAACTAGCGTAGATGAGCAGTTCTTC
TRBJ2-3 medium-sized TRBD2 15 TRBV4-1 CASSQTSGGADTQYF TGCGCCAGCAGCCAAACTAGCGGGGGGGCCGATACGCAGTATTTT
TRBJ2-3 . TRBD2 17 TRBV7-6 CASSLMSGGAPADTQYF TGTGCCAGCAGCCTAATGAGCGGGGGGGCACCCGCAGATACGCAGTATTTT
TRBJ1-2 . TRBD1 13 TRBV19 CASSGQGARGYTF TGTGCCAGTAGCGGACAGGGGGCGCGTGGCTACACCTTC
TRBJ2-1 . . 13 TRBV5-1 CASSPPGSREQFF TGCGCCAGCAGCCCACCGGGCTCGAGGGAGCAGTTCTTC
TRBJ2-3 . . 14 TRBV18 CASSMGGNTDTQYF TGTGCCAGCTCAATGGGGGGCAACACAGATACGCAGTATTTT
TRBJ1-6 . . 15 TRBV30 CAWSSGQLYNSPLHF TGTGCCTGGAGCTCTGGACAGTTGTATAATTCACCCCTCCACTTT
TRBJ2-1 . . 14 TRBV9 CASSVDDQRDEQFF TGTGCCAGCAGCGTAGATGACCAGAGGGATGAGCAGTTCTTC
TRBJ1-1 . . 14 TRBV7-9 CASSSRTGNTEAFF TGTGCCAGCAGCTCCAGGACCGGGAACACTGAAGCTTTCTTT
TRBJ1-5 . . 15 TRBV6-2/TRBV6-3 CASSSTGNSNQPQHF TGTGCCAGCAGTTCCACGGGAAATAGCAATCAGCCCCAGCATTTT
TRBJ1-6 . TRBD1 17 TRBV3-1/TRBV3-2 CASSPKSGQSNLLALHF TGTGCCAGCAGCCCTAAGTCGGGACAGTCAAACCTTTTGGCCCTCCACTTT
TRBJ2-1 . . 16 TRBV4-3 CASSLQSAGVLNEQFF TGCGCCAGCAGCCTCCAAAGTGCAGGGGTCCTTAATGAGCAGTTCTTC
TRBJ1-2 . TRBD1 16 TRBV7-2 CASSPGTGDVNYGYTF TGTGCCAGCAGCCCAGGGACAGGGGATGTTAACTATGGCTACACCTTC
TRBJ2-3 once . 12 TRBV5-4 CASSSPGDTQYF TGTGCCAGCAGCTCTCCCGGAGATACGCAGTATTTT
TRBJ2-2 . . 14 TRBV7-2 CASSQAGRTGELFF TGTGCCAGCAGCCAGGCCGGCAGGACCGGGGAGCTGTTTTTT
TRBJ1-2 . TRBD1 14 TRBV10-1 CASSEDRILSGYTF TGCGCCAGCAGCGAGGACAGGATTTTGAGTGGCTACACCTTC
TRBJ1-6 . . 15 TRBV30 CAWRVGDLANSPLHF TGTGCCTGGAGAGTAGGGGATCTGGCAAATTCACCCCTCCACTTT
TRBJ1-1 . . 14 TRBV9 CASSDGPVNTEAFF TGTGCCAGCAGCGACGGACCGGTGAACACTGAAGCTTTCTTT
TRBJ1-1 once . 13 TRBV24-1 CATSAGKFTEAFF TGTGCCACCAGTGCAGGGAAATTCACTGAAGCTTTCTTT
TRBJ2-4 . TRBD2 16 TRBV9 CASSASGGATKNIQYF TGTGCCAGCAGCGCCAGCGGGGGGGCCACCAAAAACATTCAGTACTTC
TRBJ2-3 . . 15 TRBV11-3 CASSLGGRVTDTQYF TGTGCCAGCAGCCTTGGAGGCAGGGTGACAGATACGCAGTATTTT
TRBJ1-4 once TRBD1 16 TRBV2 CASSLRDRVTNEKLFF TGTGCCAGCAGTCTCCGGGACAGGGTTACTAATGAAAAACTGTTTTTT
TRBJ2-7 . TRBD2 13 TRBV9 CASSSGLAGEQYF TGTGCCAGCAGCTCAGGACTAGCGGGCGAGCAGTACTTC
TRBJ1-4 . TRBD1 13 TRBV19 CASLQGYGEKLFF TGTGCCAGTTTACAGGGGTATGGCGAAAAACTGTTTTTT
TRBJ1-5 . TRBD1 14 TRBV29-1 CSYSQGTGDQPQHF TGCAGCTATAGTCAGGGGACAGGGGATCAGCCCCAGCATTTT
TRBJ2-5 . . 14 TRBV5-1 CASSLGLAGETQYF TGCGCCAGCAGCTTGGGGCTAGCTGGAGAGACCCAGTACTTC
TRBJ1-3 . TRBD1 16 TRBV24-1 CATSDLPQGTGNTIYF TGTGCCACCAGTGACTTGCCACAGGGGACTGGAAACACCATATATTTT
TRBJ2-3 . . 18 TRBV21-1 CASSNRSPGQSPPDTQYF TGTGCCAGCAGCAATCGGTCTCCCGGACAGAGTCCTCCTGATACGCAGTATTTT
TRBJ1-2 . . 16 TRBV14 CASSQDREGSLRGYTF TGTGCCAGCAGCCAAGATCGGGAAGGGTCCCTCCGGGGCTACACCTTC
TRBJ1-1 . . 15 TRBV27 CASSLSSPWDTEAFF TGTGCCAGCAGTTTATCCTCCCCGTGGGACACTGAAGCTTTCTTT
TRBJ2-1 . TRBD1 13 TRBV28 CASSFPDTGGQFF TGTGCCAGCAGTTTCCCCGACACAGGGGGGCAGTTCTTC
TRBJ2-7 few TRBD1 17 TRBV6-2/TRBV6-3 CASSFLTGTGVSYEQYF TGTGCCAGCAGCTTTCTAACCGGGACAGGGGTATCCTACGAGCAGTACTTC
TRBJ2-2 . . 15 TRBV7-2 CASSLAAALTGELFF TGTGCCAGCAGCTTAGCGGCAGCTCTCACCGGGGAGCTGTTTTTT
TRBJ1-1 . TRBD1 12 TRBV12-3/TRBV12-4 CASTVGGGEAFF TGTGCCAGCACCGTAGGGGGCGGAGAAGCTTTCTTT
TRBJ2-2 . . 14 TRBV2 CASRTEINTGELFF TGTGCCAGCAGGACAGAGATCAACACCGGGGAGCTGTTTTTT
TRBJ2-4 . TRBD2 19 TRBV9 CASSVVGLAGGLAKNIQYF TGTGCCAGCAGCGTAGTCGGACTAGCGGGGGGACTAGCCAAAAACATTCAGTACTTC
TRBJ1-2 . . 14 TRBV2 CASTIDQRASGYTF TGTGCCAGCACGATCGACCAGAGAGCGTCTGGCTACACCTTC
TRBJ1-1 once TRBD1 15 TRBV11-3 CASSPQGGQGTEAFF TGTGCCAGCAGCCCCCAGGGGGGGCAGGGCACTGAAGCTTTCTTT
TRBJ1-2 . . 13 TRBV4-3 CASSPTGRGGYTF TGCGCCAGCAGCCCCACGGGGAGGGGTGGCTACACCTTC
TRBJ2-7 . . 14 TRBV19 CASRSGDRAYEQYF TGTGCCAGTAGATCGGGAGACCGGGCCTACGAGCAGTACTTC
TRBJ2-7 . . 15 TRBV14 CASSHTGLGSYEQYF TGTGCCAGCAGCCACACAGGGCTCGGTTCCTACGAGCAGTACTTC
TRBJ2-3 . TRBD1 14 TRBV7-2 CASSPDRVPDTQYF TGTGCCAGCAGCCCCGACAGGGTCCCAGATACGCAGTACTTT
TRBJ1-3 . TRBD1 19 TRBV5-5 CASSLTPGQGLSSGNTIYF TGTGCCAGCAGCTTGACTCCGGGACAGGGACTTTCCTCTGGAAACACCATATATTTT